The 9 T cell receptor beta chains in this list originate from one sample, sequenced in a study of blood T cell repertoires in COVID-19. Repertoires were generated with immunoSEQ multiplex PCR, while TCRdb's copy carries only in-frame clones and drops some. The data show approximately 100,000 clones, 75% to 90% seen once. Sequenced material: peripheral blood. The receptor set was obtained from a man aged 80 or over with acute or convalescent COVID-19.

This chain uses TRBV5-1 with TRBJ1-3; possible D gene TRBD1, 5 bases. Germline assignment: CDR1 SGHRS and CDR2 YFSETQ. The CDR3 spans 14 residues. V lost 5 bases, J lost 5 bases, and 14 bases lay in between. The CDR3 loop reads CASRSSGERNTIYF. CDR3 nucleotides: TGCGCCAGCAGGTCCTCGGGGGAGAGAAACACCATATATTTT. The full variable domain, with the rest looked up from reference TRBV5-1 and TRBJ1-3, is KAGVTQTPRYLIKTRGQQVTLSCSPISGHRSVSWYQQTPGQGLQFLFEYFSETQRNKGNFPGRFSGRQFSNSRSEMNVSTLELGDSALYLCASRSSGERNTIYFGEGSWLTVV.

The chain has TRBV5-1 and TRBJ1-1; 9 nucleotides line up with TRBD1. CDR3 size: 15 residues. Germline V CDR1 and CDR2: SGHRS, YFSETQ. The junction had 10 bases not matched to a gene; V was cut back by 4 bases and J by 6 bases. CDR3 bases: TGCGCCAGCAGCATCGGACAGGGGTGGATGCCTGAAGCTTTCTTT. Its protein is CASSIGQGWMPEAFF.

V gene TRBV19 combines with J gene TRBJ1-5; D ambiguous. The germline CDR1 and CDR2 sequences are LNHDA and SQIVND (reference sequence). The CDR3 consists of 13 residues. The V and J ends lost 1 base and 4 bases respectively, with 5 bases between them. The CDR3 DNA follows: TGTGCCAGTAGTATAGCCCAGAATCAGCCCCAGCATTTT. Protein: CASSIAQNQPQHF.

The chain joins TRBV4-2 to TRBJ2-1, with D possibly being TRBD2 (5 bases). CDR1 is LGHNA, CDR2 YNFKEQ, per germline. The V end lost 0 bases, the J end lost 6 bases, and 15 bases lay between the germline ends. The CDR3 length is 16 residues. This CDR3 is CASSQEGSYSGNEQFF. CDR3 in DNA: TGTGCCAGCAGCCAAGAAGGGAGTTACAGCGGCAATGAGCAGTTCTTC.

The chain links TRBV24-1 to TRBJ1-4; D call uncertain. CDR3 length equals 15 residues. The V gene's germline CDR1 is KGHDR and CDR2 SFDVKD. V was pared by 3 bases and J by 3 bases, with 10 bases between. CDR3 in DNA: TGTGCCACCAGTGATCCCAGCGCAGCTAATGAAAAACTGTTTTTT. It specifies CATSDPSAANEKLFF.

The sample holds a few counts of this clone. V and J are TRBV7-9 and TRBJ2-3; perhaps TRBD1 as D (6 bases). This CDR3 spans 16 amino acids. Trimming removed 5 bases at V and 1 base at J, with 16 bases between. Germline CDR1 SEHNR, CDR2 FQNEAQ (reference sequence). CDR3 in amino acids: CASSQGLQVGTDTQYF. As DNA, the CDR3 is TGTGCCAGCAGCCAGGGGCTACAGGTTGGCACAGATACGCAGTATTTT.

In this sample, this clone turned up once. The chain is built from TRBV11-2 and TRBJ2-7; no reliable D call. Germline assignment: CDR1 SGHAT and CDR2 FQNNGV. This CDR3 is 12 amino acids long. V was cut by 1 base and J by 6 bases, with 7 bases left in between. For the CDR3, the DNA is TGTGCCAGCAGCTTAGCACAGTTCGAGCAGTACTTC. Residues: CASSLAQFEQYF.

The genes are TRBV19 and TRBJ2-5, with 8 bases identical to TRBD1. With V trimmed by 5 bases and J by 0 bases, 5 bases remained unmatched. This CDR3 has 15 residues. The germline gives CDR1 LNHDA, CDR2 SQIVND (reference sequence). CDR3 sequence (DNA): TGTGCCAGTAGTGGGGGGACAGGTTACCAAGAGACCCAGTACTTC. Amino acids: CASSGGTGYQETQYF.

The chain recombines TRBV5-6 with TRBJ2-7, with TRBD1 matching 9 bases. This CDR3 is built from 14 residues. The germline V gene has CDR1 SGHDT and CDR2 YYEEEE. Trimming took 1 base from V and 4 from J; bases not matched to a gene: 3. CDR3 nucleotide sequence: TGTGCCAGCAGCTTGACAGGGGGCGGATACGAGCAGTACTTC. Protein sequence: CASSLTGGGYEQYF.